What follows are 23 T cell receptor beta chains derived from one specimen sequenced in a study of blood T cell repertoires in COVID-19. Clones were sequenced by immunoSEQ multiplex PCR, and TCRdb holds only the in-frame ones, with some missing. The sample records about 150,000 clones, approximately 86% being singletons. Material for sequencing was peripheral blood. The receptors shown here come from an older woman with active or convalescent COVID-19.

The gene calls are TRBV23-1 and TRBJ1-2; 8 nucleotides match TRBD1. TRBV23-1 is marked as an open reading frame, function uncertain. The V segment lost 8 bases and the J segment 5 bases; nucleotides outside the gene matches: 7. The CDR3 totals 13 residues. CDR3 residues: CASLGQGLYGYTF. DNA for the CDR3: TGCGCCAGCCTCGGACAGGGACTTTATGGCTACACCTTC.

CDR3 amino acids: CASSPRVPKKTNTEAFF. The DNA for the CDR3 is TGTGCCAGCAGCCCCCGGGTTCCTAAAAAAACGAACACTGAAGCTTTCTTT. The chain uses TRBV7-8 and TRBJ1-1; D is unresolved. Germline CDR1 is SGHVS and CDR2 is FQNEAQ. V was trimmed by 5 bases and J by 1 base, leaving 20 bases between them. The CDR3 consists of 17 residues.

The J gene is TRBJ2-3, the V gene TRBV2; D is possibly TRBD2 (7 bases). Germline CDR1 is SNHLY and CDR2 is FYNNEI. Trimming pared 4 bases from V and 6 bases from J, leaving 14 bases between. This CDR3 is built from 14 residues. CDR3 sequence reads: CASSGRGPWDTQYF. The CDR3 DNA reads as TGTGCCAGCAGTGGGCGGGGGCCTTGGGATACGCAGTATTTT. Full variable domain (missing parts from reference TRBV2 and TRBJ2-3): EPEVTQTPSHQVTQMGQEVILRCVPISNHLYFYWYRQILGQKVEFLVSFYNNEISEKSEIFDDQFSVERPDGSNFTLKIRSTKLEDSAMYFCASSGRGPWDTQYFGPGTRLTVL.

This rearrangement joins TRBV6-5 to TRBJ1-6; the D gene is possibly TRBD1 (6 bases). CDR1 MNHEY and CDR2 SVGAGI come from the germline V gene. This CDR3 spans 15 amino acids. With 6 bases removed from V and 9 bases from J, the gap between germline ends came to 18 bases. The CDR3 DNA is TGTGCCAGCAGGTCAGGGGTTTGGAACGGTTCACCCCTCCACTTT. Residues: CASRSGVWNGSPLHF.

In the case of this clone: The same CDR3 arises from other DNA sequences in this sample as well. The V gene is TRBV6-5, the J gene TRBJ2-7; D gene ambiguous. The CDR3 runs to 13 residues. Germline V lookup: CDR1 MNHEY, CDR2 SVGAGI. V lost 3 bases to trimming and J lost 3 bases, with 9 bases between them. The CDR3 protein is CASSYSTGYEQYF. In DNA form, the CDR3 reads TGTGCCAGCAGTTATTCGACTGGCTACGAGCAGTACTTC.

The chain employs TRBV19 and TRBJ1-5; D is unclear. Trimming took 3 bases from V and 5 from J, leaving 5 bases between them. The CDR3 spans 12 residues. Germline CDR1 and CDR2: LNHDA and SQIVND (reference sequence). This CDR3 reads CASSIEYQPQHF. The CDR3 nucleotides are TGTGCCAGTAGTATCGAGTATCAGCCCCAGCATTTT.

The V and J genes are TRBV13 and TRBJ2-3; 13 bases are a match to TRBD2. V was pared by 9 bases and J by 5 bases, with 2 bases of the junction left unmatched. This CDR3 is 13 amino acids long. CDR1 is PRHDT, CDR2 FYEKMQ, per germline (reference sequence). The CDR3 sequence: CASRLAGGDTQYF. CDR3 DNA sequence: TGTGCCAGTCGACTAGCGGGGGGAGATACGCAGTATTTT.

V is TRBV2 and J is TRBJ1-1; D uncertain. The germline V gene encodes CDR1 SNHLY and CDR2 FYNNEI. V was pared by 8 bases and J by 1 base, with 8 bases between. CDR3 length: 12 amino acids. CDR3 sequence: CASEGRNTEAFF. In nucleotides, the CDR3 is TGTGCCAGCGAGGGCAGGAACACTGAAGCTTTCTTT.

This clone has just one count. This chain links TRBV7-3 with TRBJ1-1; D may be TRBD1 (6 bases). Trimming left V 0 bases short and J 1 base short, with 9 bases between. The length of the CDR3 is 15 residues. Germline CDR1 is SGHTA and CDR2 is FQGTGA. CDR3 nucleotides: TGTGCCAGCAGCTTAACGGGGACACAGAACACTGAAGCTTTCTTT. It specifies CASSLTGTQNTEAFF.

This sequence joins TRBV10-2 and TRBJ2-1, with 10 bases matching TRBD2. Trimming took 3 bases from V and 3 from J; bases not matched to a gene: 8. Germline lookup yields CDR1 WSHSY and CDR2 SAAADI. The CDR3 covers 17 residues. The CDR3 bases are TGCGCCAGCAGTGACCCAGCGGGGGGGCAAGTCTACAATGAGCAGTTCTTC. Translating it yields CASSDPAGGQVYNEQFF.

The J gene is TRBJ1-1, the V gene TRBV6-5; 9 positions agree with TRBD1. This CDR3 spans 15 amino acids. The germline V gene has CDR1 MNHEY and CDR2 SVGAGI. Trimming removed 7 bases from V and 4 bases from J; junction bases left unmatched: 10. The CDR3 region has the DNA TGTGCCAGCATCAGCGGGACAGGGATTTTCACTGAAGCTTTCTTT. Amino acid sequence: CASISGTGIFTEAFF.

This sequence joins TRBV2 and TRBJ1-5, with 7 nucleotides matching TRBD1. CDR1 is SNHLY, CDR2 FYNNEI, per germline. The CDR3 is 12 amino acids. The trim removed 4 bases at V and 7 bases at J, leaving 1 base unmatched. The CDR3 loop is CASSAGGQPQHF. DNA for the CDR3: TGTGCCAGCAGTGCAGGGGGGCAGCCCCAGCATTTT.

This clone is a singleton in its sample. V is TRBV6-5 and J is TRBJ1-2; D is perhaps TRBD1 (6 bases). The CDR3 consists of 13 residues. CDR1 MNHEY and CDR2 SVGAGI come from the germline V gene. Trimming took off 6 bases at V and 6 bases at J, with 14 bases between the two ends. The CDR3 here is CASRVNRDDGYTF. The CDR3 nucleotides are TGTGCCAGCAGAGTAAACAGGGATGATGGCTACACCTTC.

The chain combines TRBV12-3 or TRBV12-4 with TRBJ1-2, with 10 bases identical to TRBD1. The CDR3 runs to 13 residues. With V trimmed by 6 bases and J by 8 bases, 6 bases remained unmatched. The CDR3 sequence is CASSDRGRAGYTF. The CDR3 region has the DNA TGTGCCAGCAGCGACAGGGGGCGGGCGGGCTACACCTTC.

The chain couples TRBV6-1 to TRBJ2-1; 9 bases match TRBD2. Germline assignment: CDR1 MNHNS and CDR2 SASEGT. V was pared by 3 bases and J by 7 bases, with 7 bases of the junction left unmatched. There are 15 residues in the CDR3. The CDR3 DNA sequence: TGTGCCAGCAGTGAGGGCGGGGGGGCAAAAAATGAGCAGTTCTTC. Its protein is CASSEGGGAKNEQFF.

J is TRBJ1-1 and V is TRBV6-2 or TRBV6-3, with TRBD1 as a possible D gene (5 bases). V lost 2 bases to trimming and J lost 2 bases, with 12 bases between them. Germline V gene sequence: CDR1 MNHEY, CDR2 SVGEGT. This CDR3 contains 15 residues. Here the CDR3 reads CASSYGAAPNTEAFF. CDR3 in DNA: TGTGCCAGCAGTTACGGGGCAGCACCCAACACTGAAGCTTTCTTT.

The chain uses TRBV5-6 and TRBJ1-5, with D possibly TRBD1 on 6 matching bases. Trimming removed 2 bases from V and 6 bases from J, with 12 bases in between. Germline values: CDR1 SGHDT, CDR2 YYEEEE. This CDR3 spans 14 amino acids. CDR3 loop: CASSFSGGFQPQHF. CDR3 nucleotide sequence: TGTGCCAGCAGCTTTTCGGGGGGCTTTCAGCCCCAGCATTTT.

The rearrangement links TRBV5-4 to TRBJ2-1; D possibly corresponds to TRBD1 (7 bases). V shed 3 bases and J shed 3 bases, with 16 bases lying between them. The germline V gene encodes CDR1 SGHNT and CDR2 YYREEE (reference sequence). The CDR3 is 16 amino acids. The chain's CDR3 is CASSSGGGFYYNEQFF. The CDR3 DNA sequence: TGTGCCAGCAGCTCCGGAGGGGGCTTCTACTACAATGAGCAGTTCTTC.

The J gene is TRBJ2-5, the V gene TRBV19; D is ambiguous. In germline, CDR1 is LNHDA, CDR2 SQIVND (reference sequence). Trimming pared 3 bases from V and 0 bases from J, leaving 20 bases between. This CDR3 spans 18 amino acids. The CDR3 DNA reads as TGTGCCAGTAGTATCGACCCCAGCGCGCGCCACTACCAAGAGACCCAGTACTTC. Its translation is CASSIDPSARHYQETQYF.

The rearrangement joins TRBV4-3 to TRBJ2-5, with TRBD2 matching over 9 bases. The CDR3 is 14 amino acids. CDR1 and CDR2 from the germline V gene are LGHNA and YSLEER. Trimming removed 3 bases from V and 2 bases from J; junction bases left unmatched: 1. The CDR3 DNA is TGCGCCAGCAGCCATAGCGGGGGACAAGAGACCCAGTACTTC. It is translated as CASSHSGGQETQYF.

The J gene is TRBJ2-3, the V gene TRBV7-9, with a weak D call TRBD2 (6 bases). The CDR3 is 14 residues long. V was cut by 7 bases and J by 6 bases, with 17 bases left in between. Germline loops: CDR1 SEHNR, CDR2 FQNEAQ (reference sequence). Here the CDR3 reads CASTLMGGTDTQYF. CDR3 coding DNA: TGTGCCAGCACCCTTATGGGGGGAACCGATACGCAGTATTTT.

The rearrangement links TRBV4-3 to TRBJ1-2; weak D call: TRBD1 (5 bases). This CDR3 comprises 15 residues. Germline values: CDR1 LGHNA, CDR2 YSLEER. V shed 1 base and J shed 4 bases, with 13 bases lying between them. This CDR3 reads CASSQALRQPYGYTF. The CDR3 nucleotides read TGCGCCAGCAGCCAAGCGCTACGACAGCCCTATGGCTACACCTTC.

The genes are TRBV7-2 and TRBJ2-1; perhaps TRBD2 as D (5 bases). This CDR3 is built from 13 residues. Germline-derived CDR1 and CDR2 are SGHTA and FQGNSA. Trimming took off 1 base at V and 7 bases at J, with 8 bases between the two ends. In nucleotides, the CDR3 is TGTGCCAGCAGCTTAGGTAGCGCTAATGAGCAGTTCTTC. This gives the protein CASSLGSANEQFF.